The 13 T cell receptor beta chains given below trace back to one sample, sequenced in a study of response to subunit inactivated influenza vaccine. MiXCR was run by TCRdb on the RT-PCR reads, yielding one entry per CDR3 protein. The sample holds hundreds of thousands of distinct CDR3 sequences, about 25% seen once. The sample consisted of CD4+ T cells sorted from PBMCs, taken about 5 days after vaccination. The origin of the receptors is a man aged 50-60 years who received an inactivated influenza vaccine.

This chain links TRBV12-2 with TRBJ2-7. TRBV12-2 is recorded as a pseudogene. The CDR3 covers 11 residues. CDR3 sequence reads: CASRLAREEDF. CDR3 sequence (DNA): TGTGCAAGTCGCTTAGCGCGGGAGGAGGACTTC.

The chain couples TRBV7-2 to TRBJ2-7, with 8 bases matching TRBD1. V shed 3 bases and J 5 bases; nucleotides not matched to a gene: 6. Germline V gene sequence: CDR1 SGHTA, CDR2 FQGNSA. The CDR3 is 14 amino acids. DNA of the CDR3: TGTGCCAGCAGCTTGGGACAGGCTCAGAACGAGCAGTACTTC. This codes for CASSLGQAQNEQYF.

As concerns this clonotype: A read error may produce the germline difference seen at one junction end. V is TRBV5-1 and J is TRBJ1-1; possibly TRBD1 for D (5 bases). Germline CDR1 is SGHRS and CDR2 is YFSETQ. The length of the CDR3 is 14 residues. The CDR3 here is CASSPGQGGAEAFF. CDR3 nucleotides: TGCGCCAGCAGCCCCGGGCAGGGAGGGGCTGAAGCGTTCTTT.

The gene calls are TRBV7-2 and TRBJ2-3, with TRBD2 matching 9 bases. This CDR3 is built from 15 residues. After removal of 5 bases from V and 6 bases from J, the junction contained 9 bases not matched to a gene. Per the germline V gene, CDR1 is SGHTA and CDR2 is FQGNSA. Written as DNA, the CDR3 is TGTGCCAGCAGCCCCTGGGGCGGGAGGGGGGATACGCAGTATTTT. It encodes CASSPWGGRGDTQYF.

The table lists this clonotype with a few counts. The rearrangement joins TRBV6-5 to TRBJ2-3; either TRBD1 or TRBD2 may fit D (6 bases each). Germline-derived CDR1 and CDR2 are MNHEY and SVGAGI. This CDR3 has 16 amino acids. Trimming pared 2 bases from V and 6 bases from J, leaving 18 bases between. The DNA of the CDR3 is TGTGCCAGCAGTTACACGGGGGCGGGTTTCGGCGATACGCAGTATTTT. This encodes CASSYTGAGFGDTQYF.

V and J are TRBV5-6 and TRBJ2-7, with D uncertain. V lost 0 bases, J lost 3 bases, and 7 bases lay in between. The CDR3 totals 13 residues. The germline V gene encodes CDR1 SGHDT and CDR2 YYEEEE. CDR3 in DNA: TGTGCCAGCAGCTTGGGACCCCACTACGAGCAGTACTTC. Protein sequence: CASSLGPHYEQYF.

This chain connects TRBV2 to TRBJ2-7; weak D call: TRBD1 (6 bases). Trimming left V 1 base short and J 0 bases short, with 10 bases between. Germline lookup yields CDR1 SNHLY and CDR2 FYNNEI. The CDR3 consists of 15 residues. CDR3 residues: CASSEGQVTSYEQYF. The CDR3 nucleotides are TGTGCCAGCAGTGAAGGACAGGTTACCTCCTACGAGCAGTACTTC.

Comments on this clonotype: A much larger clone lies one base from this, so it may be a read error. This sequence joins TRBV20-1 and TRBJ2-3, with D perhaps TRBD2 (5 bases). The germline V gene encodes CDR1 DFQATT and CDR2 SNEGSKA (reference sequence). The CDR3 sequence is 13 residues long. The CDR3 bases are TGCAGTGCCTCATGGGCTAGCAAAGATACGCAGTATTTT. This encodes CSASWASKDTQYF.

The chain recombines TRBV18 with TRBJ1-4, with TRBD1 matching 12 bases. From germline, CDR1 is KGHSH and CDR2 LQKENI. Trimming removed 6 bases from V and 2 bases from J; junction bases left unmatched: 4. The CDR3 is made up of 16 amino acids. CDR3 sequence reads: CASSAGTGGTNEKLFF. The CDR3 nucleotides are TGTGCCAGCTCGGCCGGGACAGGGGGCACTAATGAAAAACTGTTTTTT.

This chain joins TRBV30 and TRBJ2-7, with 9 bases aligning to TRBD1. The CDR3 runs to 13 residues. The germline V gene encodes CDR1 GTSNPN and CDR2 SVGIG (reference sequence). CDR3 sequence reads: CAGRGQGTYEQYF. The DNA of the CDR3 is TGTGCGGGGAGGGGACAGGGAACCTACGAGCAGTACTTC.

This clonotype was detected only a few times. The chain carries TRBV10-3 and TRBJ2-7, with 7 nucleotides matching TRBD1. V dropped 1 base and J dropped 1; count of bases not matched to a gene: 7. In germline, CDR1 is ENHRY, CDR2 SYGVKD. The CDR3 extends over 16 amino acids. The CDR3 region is CAISELGRGKSYEQYF. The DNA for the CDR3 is TGTGCCATCAGTGAGTTGGGCAGGGGGAAATCCTACGAGCAGTACTTC.

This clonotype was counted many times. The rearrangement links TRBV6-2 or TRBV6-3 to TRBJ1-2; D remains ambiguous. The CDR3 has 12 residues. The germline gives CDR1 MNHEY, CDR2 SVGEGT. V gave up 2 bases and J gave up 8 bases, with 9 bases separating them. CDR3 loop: CASSYPLGGYTF. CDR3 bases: TGTGCCAGCAGTTACCCATTGGGCGGCTACACCTTC.

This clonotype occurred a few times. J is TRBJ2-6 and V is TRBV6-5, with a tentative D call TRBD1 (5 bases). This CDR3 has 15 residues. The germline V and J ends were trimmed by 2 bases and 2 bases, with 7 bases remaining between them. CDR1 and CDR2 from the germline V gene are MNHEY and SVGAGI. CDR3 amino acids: CASSYGAPGANVLTF. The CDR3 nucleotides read TGTGCCAGCAGTTACGGGGCACCTGGGGCCAACGTCCTGACTTTC.